Each of the 32 T cell receptor beta chains below was sequenced from the same sample in a study of identical twins. TCRdb redid the calling of the 5' RACE reads with MiXCR, one entry per CDR3 protein. The sample consists of 550,000 to 700,000 distinct CDR3 sequences, over 20% of them appearing once. These data also featured in a second study, about T cells expressing NK-cell markers.

The sample taken for sequencing was PBMCs. These TCRs come from a woman between 18 and 30 years old in good health.

This chain joins TRBV12-3 or TRBV12-4 and TRBJ2-7; the D gene is possibly TRBD1 (6 bases). Trimming removed 3 bases at V and 5 bases at J, with 17 bases between. This CDR3 contains 15 residues. CDR3 nucleotide sequence: TGTGCCAGCAGTTTCTTCTTTGGACAGCAAAACGAGCAGTACTTC. It yields the protein CASSFFFGQQNEQYF.

This clonotype was counted at least ten times. A junction boundary mismatches the germline segment, possibly from a read error. The V call is TRBV29-1, the J call TRBJ2-7; perhaps TRBD2 as D (5 bases). CDR1 SQVTM and CDR2 ANQGSEA come from the germline V gene. The CDR3 sequence is 14 residues long. The CDR3 here is CSVGRETEVYEQYF. In nucleotides, the CDR3 is TGCAGCGTTGGGAGAGAGACGGAGGTCTACGAGCAGTACTTT.

This clonotype was seen a few times. In nucleotides, the CDR3 is TGCGCCAGCAGCCTGGGACAGGGAAAAAAACTGTTTTTT. It specifies CASSLGQGKKLFF. The V gene is TRBV5-1, the J gene TRBJ1-4; 9 nucleotides agree with TRBD1. CDR1 and CDR2 from the germline V gene are SGHRS and YFSETQ. J lost 9 bases, V lost 4 bases, and 4 bases had no gene match. The CDR3 loop spans 13 amino acids.

The chain recombines TRBV27 with TRBJ2-1, with 10 nucleotides matching TRBD2. The CDR3 extends over 18 amino acids. The germline gives CDR1 MNHEY, CDR2 SMNVEV (reference sequence). The trim removed 2 bases at V and 4 bases at J, leaving 11 bases unmatched. The CDR3 sequence: CASSLLAGVDGQYNEQFF. CDR3 nucleotide sequence: TGTGCCAGCAGTTTACTAGCGGGAGTTGACGGGCAATACAATGAGCAGTTCTTC.

The chain couples TRBV20-1 to TRBJ2-5, with 7 bases matching TRBD1. Germline V lookup: CDR1 DFQATT, CDR2 SNEGSKA (reference sequence). J was trimmed by 5 bases and V by 6 bases; bases with no gene match: 6. The CDR3 has 12 amino acids. The chain's CDR3 is CSAVTGSETQYF. CDR3 DNA: TGCAGTGCCGTGACAGGGTCGGAGACCCAGTACTTC.

This chain uses TRBV10-3 with TRBJ2-1; D ambiguous. The length of the CDR3 is 11 residues. CDR1 is ENHRY and CDR2 is SYGVKD in the germline V gene. V gave up 6 bases and J gave up 9 bases, with 9 bases separating them. In DNA form, the CDR3 reads TGTGCCATCAGGACGGGCCCTGAGCAGTTCTTC. This sequence encodes CAIRTGPEQFF.

The chain employs TRBV12-3 or TRBV12-4 and TRBJ1-2, with D possibly matching TRBD1 (5 bases). The CDR3 loop spans 15 amino acids. V was cut by 6 bases and J by 4 bases, with 18 bases left in between. The CDR3 sequence: CASSATGRLGYGYTF. DNA for the CDR3: TGTGCCAGCAGCGCTACGGGACGTCTGGGCTATGGCTACACCTTC.

The table lists this clonotype with many counts. This chain joins TRBV20-1 and TRBJ2-7; 8 bases align to TRBD1. The CDR3 loop spans 14 amino acids. Per the germline V gene, CDR1 is DFQATT and CDR2 is SNEGSKA (reference sequence). V lost 3 bases and J lost 3; bases outside the gene matches: 7. The CDR3 region has the DNA TGCAGTGCTAGCCTCAGGGGGCATAGCTACGAGCAGTACTTC. Its protein is CSASLRGHSYEQYF.

In this sample, this clonotype turned up a few times. The V and J genes are TRBV12-3 or TRBV12-4 and TRBJ1-1; D call uncertain. The CDR3 spans 12 residues. Trimming removed 3 bases from V and 11 bases from J, with 13 bases in between. CDR3 in DNA: TGTGCCAGCAGTTTTGATGGCGCCGGGGCTTTCTTT. Translating gives CASSFDGAGAFF.

The chain couples TRBV5-5 to TRBJ2-2, with D possibly matching TRBD2 (5 bases). Trimming shortened V by 1 base and J by 0 bases, and 7 bases separated the two germline ends. This CDR3 spans 15 amino acids. Germline CDR1 SGHKS, CDR2 YYEKEE (reference sequence). The CDR3 loop reads CASSLREPNTGELFF. The CDR3 bases are TGTGCCAGCAGCTTGAGGGAGCCGAACACCGGGGAGCTGTTTTTT.

In DNA, the CDR3 is TGCGCCAGCAGTGACGGGGCCAACGTCCTGACTTTC. The encoded protein is CASSDGANVLTF. The chain links TRBV5-1 to TRBJ2-6; D remains unclear. Germline values: CDR1 SGHRS, CDR2 YFSETQ. The V gene lost 5 bases and the J gene lost 4 bases, with 4 bases spanning the gap. The CDR3 consists of 12 residues.

This clonotype was counted ten times or more. Its ends do not fully match the called genes, so a read error is possible. This chain joins TRBV5-1 and TRBJ2-5, with 7 positions matching TRBD1. The CDR3 contains 14 residues. Germline-derived CDR1 and CDR2 are SGHRS and YFSETQ. This chain's CDR3 is CASSLGTVQETQYF. The CDR3 DNA sequence: TGTGCCAGCAGCCTCGGGACAGTTCAAGAGACCCAGTACTTC. The full variable domain, in which reference TRBV5-1 and TRBJ2-5 provide the parts outside the CDR3, is KAGVTQTPRYLIKTRGQQVTLSCSPISGHRSVSWYQQTPGQGLQFLFEYFSETQRNKGNFPGRFSGRQFSNSRSEMNVSTLELGDSALYLCASSLGTVQETQYFGPGTRLLVL.

This clonotype came up many times. The V call is TRBV9, the J call TRBJ1-2; the D is unclear. CDR3 length: 13 residues. V dropped 4 bases and J dropped 6 bases, with 13 bases sitting between them. Germline CDR1 and CDR2: SGDLS and YYNGEE. CDR3 DNA: TGTGCCAGCAGCCCTTCGCACGGGGATGGCTACACCTTC. It translates to CASSPSHGDGYTF.

The rearrangement uses TRBV14 and TRBJ2-5, with 7 nucleotides matching TRBD1. Germline V gene data show CDR1 as SGHDN and CDR2 as FVKESK. The CDR3 is 13 residues long. V dropped 3 bases and J dropped 5; count of bases not matched to a gene: 3. CDR3 region: CASSQTGWETQYF. The CDR3 DNA is TGTGCCAGCAGCCAGACAGGGTGGGAGACCCAGTACTTC.

The rearrangement joins TRBV29-1 to TRBJ1-1; unclear D gene. The CDR3 length is 14 residues. Trimming left V 6 bases short and J 6 bases short, with 20 bases between. Germline loops: CDR1 SQVTM, CDR2 ANQGSEA. This CDR3 reads CSVAGIGGSAEAFF. The CDR3 nucleotides read TGCAGCGTGGCCGGGATCGGAGGGAGTGCTGAAGCTTTCTTT.

This clonotype was observed many times. This chain connects TRBV29-1 to TRBJ2-1; D might be TRBD2 (6 bases). The V end lost 3 bases, the J end lost 6 bases, and 9 bases lay between the germline ends. In germline, CDR1 is SQVTM, CDR2 ANQGSEA. The CDR3 consists of 12 residues. The CDR3 nucleotides read TGCAGCGTTGAGGGACTCTTCAATGAGCAGTTCTTC. It translates to CSVEGLFNEQFF.

The rearrangement uses TRBV20-1 and TRBJ2-5; the D is unclear. The V and J ends lost 2 bases and 1 base respectively, with 11 bases between them. The CDR3 runs to 14 residues. Germline lookup yields CDR1 DFQATT and CDR2 SNEGSKA (reference sequence). The DNA of the CDR3 is TGCAGTGCTAGATCCCGGGTGGGCCAAGAGACCCAGTACTTC. Translation gives CSARSRVGQETQYF.

The chain uses TRBV7-2 and TRBJ2-1; D is uncertain. Germline CDR1 is SGHTA and CDR2 is FQGNSA. The CDR3 totals 13 residues. With 6 bases removed from V and 10 bases from J, the gap between germline ends came to 16 bases. The CDR3 spells CASSRPEGLEQFF. CDR3 in DNA: TGTGCCAGCAGTCGTCCGGAAGGGCTCGAGCAGTTCTTC.

The V and J genes are TRBV10-3 and TRBJ2-1; 9 nucleotides match TRBD2. The CDR3 extends over 17 amino acids. Per germline, CDR1 ENHRY and CDR2 SYGVKD. Trimming cost V 10 bases and J 6 bases; bases outside gene matches: 19. The chain's CDR3 is CATLKLPAGGRRNEQFF. The CDR3 nucleotides read TGTGCCACTCTTAAACTCCCGGCGGGAGGGCGGCGCAATGAGCAGTTCTTC.

This clonotype was detected many times. The chain joins TRBV20-1 to TRBJ2-6; no clear D. Germline CDR1 reads DFQATT; CDR2 reads SNEGSKA (reference sequence). Between the trimmed V and J ends, which lost 0 bases and 1 base, there was a span of 7 bases. This CDR3 is built from 15 residues. In DNA form, the CDR3 reads TGCAGTGCTAGAGACGGAAGTTCTGGGGCCAACGTCCTGACTTTC. Its translation is CSARDGSSGANVLTF.

The rearrangement joins TRBV20-1 to TRBJ2-3, with D uncertain. The V gene's germline CDR1 is DFQATT and CDR2 SNEGSKA (reference sequence). This CDR3 region has 12 residues. V was trimmed by 2 bases and J by 6 bases, leaving 9 bases between them. CDR3 coding DNA: TGCAGTGCTAGATATGTCGGGGATACGCAGTATTTT. Protein sequence: CSARYVGDTQYF.

This clonotype was seen only a few times. The chain recombines TRBV20-1 with TRBJ2-3; 10 bases agree with TRBD2. This CDR3 is 14 amino acids long. In germline, CDR1 is DFQATT, CDR2 SNEGSKA (reference sequence). With 4 bases clipped from V and 2 bases from J, the junction kept 3 bases outside the gene matches. The DNA for the CDR3 is TGCAGTGCTAAAGCGGGGGGGGTCACAGATACGCAGTATTTT. Its protein product is CSAKAGGVTDTQYF.

In this sample, this clonotype turned up a few times. The chain couples TRBV20-1 to TRBJ1-2; D might be TRBD1 (6 bases). The CDR3 has 12 amino acids. V was pared by 6 bases and J by 3 bases, with 11 bases between. CDR1 is DFQATT, CDR2 SNEGSKA, per germline (reference sequence). The CDR3 here is CSAGGLDYGYTF. The DNA for the CDR3 is TGCAGTGCCGGGGGGCTGGACTATGGCTACACCTTC.

This clonotype was observed a handful of times. CDR3 protein: CASSLDHPPNTQYF. For the CDR3, the DNA is TGTGCCAGCAGCTTAGACCACCCCCCGAATACGCAGTATTTT. This rearrangement joins TRBV5-4 to TRBJ2-3, with D unclear. Trimming left V 2 bases short and J 7 bases short, with 14 bases between. The germline gives CDR1 SGHNT, CDR2 YYREEE (reference sequence). The CDR3 has 14 residues.

The chain is built from TRBV24-1 and TRBJ2-1, with 8 nucleotides matching TRBD2. Per germline, CDR1 KGHDR and CDR2 SFDVKD. V dropped 5 bases and J dropped 7; count of bases not matched to a gene: 9. The CDR3 is 15 amino acids. The CDR3 DNA follows: TGTGCCACCAGTGCGGTCGGGGGGGAGGGGAATGAGCAGTTCTTC. Protein sequence: CATSAVGGEGNEQFF.

This chain uses TRBV20-1 with TRBJ2-7; D gene uncertain. CDR3 length: 15 residues. In germline, CDR1 is DFQATT, CDR2 SNEGSKA (reference sequence). Trimming removed 0 bases at V and 2 bases at J, with 14 bases between. The CDR3 region is CSARDNRINPYEQYF. In DNA form, the CDR3 reads TGCAGTGCTAGAGATAATAGGATCAACCCCTACGAGCAGTACTTC.

In its sample, this clonotype was seen many times. The chain has TRBV20-1 and TRBJ2-3, with TRBD1 as a possible D gene (5 bases). The CDR3 is 13 amino acids. The V gene's germline CDR1 is DFQATT and CDR2 SNEGSKA (reference sequence). The V gene lost 5 bases and the J gene lost 1 base, with 10 bases spanning the gap. CDR3 coding DNA: TGCAGTGCTCATGAAGGGGGCACAGATACGCAGTATTTT. It encodes CSAHEGGTDTQYF.

This clonotype was seen a few times. The rearrangement joins TRBV7-9 to TRBJ2-1, with D uncertain. Germline assignment: CDR1 SEHNR and CDR2 FQNEAQ (reference sequence). The CDR3 sequence is 13 residues long. Trimming pared 2 bases from V and 9 bases from J, leaving 11 bases between. CDR3 in DNA: TGTGCCAGCAGCTTATCCGGGTACGGTGAGCAGTTCTTC. Translating it yields CASSLSGYGEQFF.

The V call is TRBV7-6, the J call TRBJ2-1, with 12 bases lining up with TRBD2. J gave up 9 bases and V 5 bases, and 8 bases lay outside the gene matches. Germline V gene data show CDR1 as SGHVS and CDR2 as FNYEAQ. This CDR3 comprises 15 residues. CDR3 protein: CASSPASSGRAEQFF. The CDR3 nucleotides are TGTGCCAGCAGCCCAGCCTCTAGCGGGAGGGCTGAGCAGTTCTTC. The full variable domain, rest sourced from reference TRBV7-6 and TRBJ2-1, is GAGVSQSPRYKVTKRGQDVALRCDPISGHVSLYWYRQALGQGPEFLTYFNYEAQQDKSGLPNDRFSAERPEGSISTLTIQRTEQRDSAMYRCASSPASSGRAEQFFGPGTRLTVL.

This clonotype was counted ten times or more. The rearrangement joins TRBV27 to TRBJ2-3; possibly TRBD1 for D (5 bases). The CDR3 totals 14 residues. V was cut by 7 bases and J by 4 bases, with 15 bases left in between. Looked up from germline, CDR1 is MNHEY and CDR2 is SMNVEV (reference sequence). The CDR3 coding sequence is TGTGCCAGCAAGGGGCAGGTTGGGGCAGATACGCAGTATTTT. Protein product: CASKGQVGADTQYF.

The chain couples TRBV12-3 or TRBV12-4 to TRBJ2-1; 10 positions agree with TRBD2. The CDR3 contains 13 residues. The ends lost 6 bases at V and 14 bases at J; junction bases unmatched: 10. Here the CDR3 DNA reads TGTGCCAGCAGCCCGGTGCTAGCGGGAGTAAAGTTCTTC. Translation gives CASSPVLAGVKFF.

The chain couples TRBV20-1 to TRBJ2-2; the D is unclear. The V end was cut by 2 bases, the J end by 6 bases, with 7 bases between. This CDR3 spans 12 amino acids. In germline, CDR1 is DFQATT, CDR2 SNEGSKA (reference sequence). The CDR3 nucleotides read TGCAGTGCTAGAAAAGGAGCCGGGGAGCTGTTTTTT. Its translation: CSARKGAGELFF.